This T cell receptor (beta chain) emerged from a study of cytomegalovirus exposure and HLA in healthy donors. Study as a whole: Approximately 80 million unique TCRs from HLA-typed donors were held in an early data release.

This CDR3 region has 13 residues. Trimming left V 10 bases short and J 3 bases short, with 16 bases between. Germline V gene sequence: CDR1 MNHNS, CDR2 SASEGT. About this clone: What it binds is not known.

General observations from the study: High sensitivity and specificity were reportedly achieved when the classifier diagnosed cytomegalovirus status. Earlier analysis yielded a pattern in which most TCR beta V segments were productive about 90% or about 30% of the time.

Researchers ran the PCR with 60 Vbeta and 13 Jbeta primers. Measured with immunoSEQ multiplex PCR; TCRdb has only the in-frame clones, and not every one. The sample shows more than 75,000 clones, around 79% of them seen only once. The source material was PBMCs. The chain recombines TRBV6-1 with TRBJ2-7; possibly TRBD1 for D (7 bases). This sequence originates from a woman between 35 and 50 years old in good health and CMV-seropositive. The CDR3 nucleotides are TGTGCCAACTCAGGGGGACTCCACTACGAGCAGTACTTC. This gives the protein CANSGGLHYEQYF.